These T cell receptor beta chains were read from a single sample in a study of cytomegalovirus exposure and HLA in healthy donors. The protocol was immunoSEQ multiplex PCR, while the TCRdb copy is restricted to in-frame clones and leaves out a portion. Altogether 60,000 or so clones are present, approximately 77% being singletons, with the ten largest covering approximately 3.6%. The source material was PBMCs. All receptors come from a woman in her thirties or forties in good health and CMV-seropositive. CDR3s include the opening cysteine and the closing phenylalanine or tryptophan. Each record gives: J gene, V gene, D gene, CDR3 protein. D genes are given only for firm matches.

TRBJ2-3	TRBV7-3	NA	CASSSPLSSTQYF
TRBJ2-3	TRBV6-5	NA	CASSYSTGVGGDTQYF
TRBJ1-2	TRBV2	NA	CASMDRHYGYTF
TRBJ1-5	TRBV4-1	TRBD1	CASSQGEGQYSNQPQHF
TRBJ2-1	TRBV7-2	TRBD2	CASSQTAGGRAEQFF
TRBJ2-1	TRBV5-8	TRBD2	CASSPGTSGYNEQFF
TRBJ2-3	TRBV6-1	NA	CASSADRTSDTQYF
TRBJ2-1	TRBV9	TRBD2	CASSVGAGGPYEQFF
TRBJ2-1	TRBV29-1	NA	CSVARDKVRYEQFF
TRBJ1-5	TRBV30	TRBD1	CAWRGQGARGNQPQHF
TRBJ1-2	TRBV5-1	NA	CASSSGYFGAGYGYTF
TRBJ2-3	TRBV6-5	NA	CASTPHGGTDTQYF
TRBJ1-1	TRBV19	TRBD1	CASYSGTVEAFF
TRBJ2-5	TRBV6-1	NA	CASSGGSQETQYF
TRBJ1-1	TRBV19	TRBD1	CASSISRGTALNTEAFF
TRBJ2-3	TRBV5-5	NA	CASSSLAGTDTQYF
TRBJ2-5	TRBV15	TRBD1	CATSRGGTGGQETQYF
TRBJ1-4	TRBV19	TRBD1	CASSRDRAEKLFF
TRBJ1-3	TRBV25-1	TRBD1	CASSARQGESGNTIYF
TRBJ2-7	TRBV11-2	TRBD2	CASRSGGLTYEQYF
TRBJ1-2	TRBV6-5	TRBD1	CASSAPGQLYTF
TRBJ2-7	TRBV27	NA	CASSTSGTIYEQYF
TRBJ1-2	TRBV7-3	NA	CASSPGGRVEGYTF
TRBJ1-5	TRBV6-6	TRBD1	CASRQTGSNQPQHF
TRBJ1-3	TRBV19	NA	CASSMGGSSGNTIYF
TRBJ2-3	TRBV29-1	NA	CSVARGRSTDTQYF
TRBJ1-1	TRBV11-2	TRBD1	CASSPPGQPRNTEAFF
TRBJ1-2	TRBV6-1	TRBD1	CASSEAGTGGNYGYTF
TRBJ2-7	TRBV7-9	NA	CASSVAGQGPYEQYF
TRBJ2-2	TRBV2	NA	CASKSGGTGELFF
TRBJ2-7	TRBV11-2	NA	CASSLDQASPPYF
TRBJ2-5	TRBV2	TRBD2	CASSLEAGGKQYF
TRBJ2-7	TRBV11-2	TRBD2	CASSLEGLAGVYEQYF
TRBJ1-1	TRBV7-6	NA	CASSLAGTMNTEAFF
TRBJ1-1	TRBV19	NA	CASSDSYTEAFF
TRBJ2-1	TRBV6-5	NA	CASSYRQYNEQFF
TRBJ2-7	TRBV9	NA	CASSPWTAPYEQYF
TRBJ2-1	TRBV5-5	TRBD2	CASSLGPTSGGTNEQFF
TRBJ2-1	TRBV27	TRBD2	CASSERGYYNEQFF
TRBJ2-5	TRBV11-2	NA	CASSPPLGAETQYF
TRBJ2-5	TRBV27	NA	CASSFRFQETQYF